The clone carrying this TCR beta chain was detected only a few times. The antigen is not known. The data originate from a study of T cell responses to AZD1222 COVID-19 vaccine. Findings and caveats of the study: Unmutated variant regions are reportedly the target of nearly half of TCRs that are spike-specific. The study sampled repertoires only after the peak T cell response.

The V gene's germline CDR1 is SEHNR and CDR2 FQNEAQ (reference sequence). The CDR3 loop spans 16 amino acids. V was clipped by 5 bases and J by 8 bases, with 21 bases between them. TCRdb keeps only in-frame clones here, not all; method: immunoSEQ multiplex PCR. The sample carries approximately 100,000 clones, more than 75% recorded once. This TCR was sampled from an adult in good health. The chain combines TRBV7-9 with TRBJ1-4; D not certain. Sequenced material: peripheral blood, taken on day 0 of AZD1222 vaccination. Here the CDR3 DNA reads TGTGCCAGCAGCCCCGGACCGGCATTCCCCGGGGAAAAACTGTTTTTT. As protein: CASSPGPAFPGEKLFF.